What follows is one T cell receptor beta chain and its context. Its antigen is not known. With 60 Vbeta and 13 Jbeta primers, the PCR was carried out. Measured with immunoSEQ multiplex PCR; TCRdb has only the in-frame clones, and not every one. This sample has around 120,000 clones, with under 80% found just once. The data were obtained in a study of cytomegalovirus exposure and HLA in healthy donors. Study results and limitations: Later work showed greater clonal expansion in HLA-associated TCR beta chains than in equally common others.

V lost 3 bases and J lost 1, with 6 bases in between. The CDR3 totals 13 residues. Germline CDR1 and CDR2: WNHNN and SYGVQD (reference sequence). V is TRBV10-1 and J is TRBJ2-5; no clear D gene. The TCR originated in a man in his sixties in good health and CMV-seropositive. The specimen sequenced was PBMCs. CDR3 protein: CASSDPFQETQYF. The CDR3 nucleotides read TGCGCCAGCAGTGACCCTTTCCAAGAGACCCAGTACTTC.